This TCR beta chain was found in a study of vaccination and CD4 T cells after COVID-19 (dated by TCRdb to 2022 to 2024). Some background on the complete study: Every convalescent patient had a positive nasal swab PCR test for SARS-CoV-2, with mild disease in 9 or 10 patients and severe disease in one. Post-COVID blood samples were collected from convalescent patients a median of roughly 100 days after diagnosis, with a range of about 35 to 161 days. Culture stimuli were overlapping spike peptide pools from SARS-CoV-2 and from the common cold coronaviruses HCoV-NL63, HCoV-OC43 and HCoV-229E. In approximately ten COVID-19 convalescent patients and a handful of infection-naive healthy vaccine recipients, the spike-specific CD4+ TCR repertoire before mRNA vaccination was compared with the repertoire after mRNA vaccination. Control cultures received a CEFX viral epitope pool as the positive control, an HIV-1 Nef peptide pool as the negative control, or no peptide. Post-vaccine blood samples were taken a median of about 77 days after the second vaccine dose, with a range of 14 to 241 days. Each participant got two doses of either the Pfizer-BioNTech BNT162b2 vaccine (n=8) or the Moderna mRNA-1273 vaccine (n=2). Six males and four females were included in the convalescent cohort, with two Hispanic individuals, seven Caucasians, two Asians and one multiracial person represented.

Receptors were amplified or captured by PCR. At the Johns Hopkins FTIC core, DNA from the cultured CD4+ T cells underwent TCR sequencing with the Oncomine TCR Beta short-read assay. The QIAamp micro DNA kit was used to extract genomic DNA from the cultured CD4+ T cells. Oncomine TCR Beta libraries from cultured CD4+ T cells were pooled with unique dual indexes and sequenced on an Illumina iSeq 100. The published analysis was carried out like this. Non-productive sequences were filtered out, and CDR3s that did not start with C, did not end with F or W, or were shorter than 7 amino acids were discarded. Antigen-specific clonotypes were identified with the MANAFEST web application by comparing peptide-stimulated wells with reference and other culture wells. To be called positive, a clone needed an FDR below 0.05, an odds ratio above 5, and a productive frequency above 0.1% in at least two of three replicate wells. A clonotype was classed as cross-reactive if the clonotype showed significant expansion both in SARS-CoV-2 spike wells and in at least one common cold coronavirus spike condition. CDR3 homology was assessed with Levenshtein distances (stringdist) and unrooted phylogenetic trees (ape) in R version 3.6.1. The raw public reads went through TCRdb reprocessing: fastp at Q25, MiXCR clone calling, in-frame beta chains kept. Each entry is one CDR3 protein sequence, shown with its most common DNA and genes. It is TCRdb's table, rather than the study itself, that gives the V and J calls and clone size. Here the sample has 10,000 or so distinct CDR3 sequences; around half occur a single time. The top ten constitute 8% to 9.5% of the sample.

This clonotype was seen just once. Its antigen remains undetermined. Base qualities are not provided; no much larger clone lies one nucleotide away. Evidence from one read is weak. Trimmed from V: 3 bases; trimmed from J: 5 bases; junction bases lacking a gene match: 11. CDR1 and CDR2 (LNHDA, SQIVND) derive from the germline V gene (reference sequence). From its cysteine to its phenylalanine, the CDR3 spans 16 amino acids. Kept here is only the CDR3 DNA, which spans 48 bases and is read in frame from base 1. Points the paper makes about the study in general: Among the post-vaccine SARS-CoV-2-reactive clones in convalescent patients, a median about 89% showed up only after vaccination, which suggests vaccine-specific priming. The median count of SARS-CoV-2-reactive clonotypes went up from 20 to 25 after infection to a few dozen after vaccination, although the change was not significant. The study included relatively few convalescent patients and did not analyze early timepoints after natural infection. Of the vaccine-specific clones found in convalescent patients, nearly all (304 of 307) were mono-reactive for SARS-CoV-2 spike instead of being cross-reactive with common cold coronaviruses.

Reading the label with the study, this specimen's treatment or condition is: roughly 11-day PBMC culture with coronavirus spike peptide pools or control peptides (ViraFEST assay). The study used the ViraFEST assay, which expanded antigen-specific T cells with peptide pools and then identified expanded clonotypes by TCR sequencing. Positive SARS-CoV-2 PCR tests in the convalescent patients dated from March to December 2020, before Alpha, Beta and Delta variants emerged in the United States. Each well held 2 million to 2.5 million PBMCs cultured with roughly 10 ug/ml peptide pools in IMDM containing around 5% human AB serum and approximately 10 IU/ml IL-2. Half of the culture medium was replaced with fresh IL-2-containing medium on days 3 and 7. After nine to eleven days of culture, CD4+ T cells were isolated by negative selection with the EasySep CD4+ T cell isolation kit. PBMCs were separated from whole blood using Ficoll-Paque Plus gradient centrifugation and then either used fresh or cryopreserved at -140C. Culture conditions were generally each tested in triplicate wells.

The receptor chain draws on TRBV19 and TRBJ2-7; 9 bases in the middle match TRBD1. This sequence originates from a human donor who had recovered from COVID-19. The specimen sequenced was CD4+ T cells from blood, cultured in vitro. The CDR3 amino acid sequence is: CASSIGQGKGNDEQYF. The DNA sequence is given as TGTGCCAGTAGTATTGGACAGGGGAAAGGGAACGACGAGCAGTACTTC.